The 6 T cell receptor beta chains below come from one sample, sequenced in a study of siplizumab effects on memory and regulatory T cells. Profiling relied on immunoSEQ multiplex PCR, and the TCRdb table lists in-frame clones only, not all of them. The table lists tens of thousands of clones, around 97% of them singletons. Sequencing used naive CD8+ T cells sorted from blood. These receptor sequences come from a human donor in good health.

The V and J genes are TRBV27 and TRBJ1-2; D remains ambiguous. Germline CDR1 MNHEY, CDR2 SMNVEV (reference sequence). The CDR3 is 12 amino acids. V lost 5 bases and J 7 bases, leaving 11 bases between the germline ends. The CDR3 spells CASSATAGGYTF. The CDR3 DNA sequence: TGTGCCAGCAGTGCCACAGCGGGTGGCTACACCTTC.

The gene calls are TRBV19 and TRBJ2-7, with D possibly being TRBD1 or TRBD2 (5 bases each). Deletions cut 2 bases from V and 0 bases from J, with 17 bases between. This CDR3 spans 17 amino acids. The V gene's germline CDR1 is LNHDA and CDR2 SQIVND (reference sequence). CDR3 sequence reads: CASSISARGYSSYEQYF. DNA of the CDR3: TGTGCCAGTAGTATATCGGCCCGGGGCTACAGCTCCTACGAGCAGTACTTC.

This clone has only one observation. The chain links TRBV4-1 to TRBJ1-2, with D possibly matching TRBD1 (6 bases). In germline, CDR1 is MGHRA, CDR2 YSYEKL. Trimming removed 1 base at V and 6 bases at J, with 18 bases between. The CDR3 loop spans 16 amino acids. CDR3 protein: CASSQVYGGGADGYTF. CDR3 bases: TGCGCCAGCAGCCAAGTATACGGCGGGGGGGCTGATGGCTACACCTTC.

V is TRBV27 and J is TRBJ1-2, with a tentative D call TRBD1 (5 bases). CDR3 size: 17 residues. Germline CDR1 is MNHEY and CDR2 is SMNVEV (reference sequence). V gave up 3 bases and J gave up 6 bases, with 23 bases separating them. CDR3 amino acids: CASSLAYPTGTDNGYTF. As DNA, the CDR3 is TGTGCCAGCAGTTTGGCATACCCGACCGGGACGGACAATGGCTACACCTTC.

The chain is built from TRBV19 and TRBJ2-7, with 8 bases identical to TRBD2. Germline V gene sequence: CDR1 LNHDA, CDR2 SQIVND (reference sequence). V gave up 3 bases and J gave up 5 bases; unmatched junction bases: 3. The length of the CDR3 is 13 residues. CDR3 in amino acids: CASSILAGHEQYF. The CDR3 coding sequence is TGTGCCAGTAGTATCCTAGCGGGTCACGAGCAGTACTTC.

The V and J genes are TRBV6-6 and TRBJ2-1; 8 bases agree with TRBD2. The J segment lost 2 bases and the V segment lost 5 bases, leaving 8 bases of the junction unmatched. The CDR3 runs 16 residues. In germline, CDR1 is MNHNY, CDR2 SVGAGI (reference sequence). CDR3 nucleotide sequence: TGTGCCAGCAGTCCATTTCGGGAGGGGCCCTACAATGAGCAGTTCTTC. It translates to CASSPFREGPYNEQFF.